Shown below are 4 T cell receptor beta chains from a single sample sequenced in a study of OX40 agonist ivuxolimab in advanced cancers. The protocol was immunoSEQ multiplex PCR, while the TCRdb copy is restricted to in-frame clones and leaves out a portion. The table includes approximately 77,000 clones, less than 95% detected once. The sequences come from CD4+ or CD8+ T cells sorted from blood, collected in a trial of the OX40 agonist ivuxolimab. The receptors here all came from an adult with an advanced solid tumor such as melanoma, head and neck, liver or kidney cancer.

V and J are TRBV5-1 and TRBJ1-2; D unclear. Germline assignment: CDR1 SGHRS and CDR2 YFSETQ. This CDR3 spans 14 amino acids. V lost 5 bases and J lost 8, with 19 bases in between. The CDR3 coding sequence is TGCGCCAGCAGAACCCTCCCAGGTTCCTACGGCTACACCTTC. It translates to CASRTLPGSYGYTF.

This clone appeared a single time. CDR3 amino acids: CASSQARDHYYEQYF. The CDR3 nucleotides read TGCGCCAGCAGCCAAGCCCGGGACCATTATTACGAGCAGTACTTC. The chain uses TRBV4-3 and TRBJ2-7; D tentatively fits TRBD1 or TRBD2 (5 bases each). CDR1 is LGHNA, CDR2 YSLEER, per germline. The germline V and J ends were trimmed by 1 base and 4 bases, with 14 bases remaining between them. The CDR3 is made up of 15 amino acids.

CDR3 sequence reads: CASSAEPSSGNTIYF. CDR3 bases: TGTGCCAGCAGCGCCGAACCTAGCTCTGGAAACACCATATATTTT. The J gene is TRBJ1-3, the V gene TRBV7-6; D ambiguous. CDR3 length: 15 amino acids. Germline assignment: CDR1 SGHVS and CDR2 FNYEAQ. Trimming pared 5 bases from V and 0 bases from J, leaving 11 bases between.

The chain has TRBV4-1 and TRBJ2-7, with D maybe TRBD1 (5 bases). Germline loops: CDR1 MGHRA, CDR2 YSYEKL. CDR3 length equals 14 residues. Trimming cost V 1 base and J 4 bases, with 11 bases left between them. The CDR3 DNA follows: TGCGCCAGCAGCCAAGTCTCGACAGAATACGAGCAGTACTTC. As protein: CASSQVSTEYEQYF.